The present TCR beta chain was sequenced within a study of cytomegalovirus exposure and HLA in healthy donors. Turning to the study itself: About 80 million unique TCR sequences came from HLA-typed donors in an early release.

V was cut by 6 bases and J by 4 bases, with 15 bases left in between. The CDR3 is 14 residues long. CDR1 MDHEN and CDR2 SYDVKM come from the germline V gene. PCR employed 60 Vbeta and 13 Jbeta primers. The assay was immunoSEQ multiplex PCR, and TCRdb's table has in-frame clones only and misses some. This table has about 140,000 clones, roughly 76% appearing once. This sequence originates from a female donor in good health and CMV-seronegative. Sequencing input: PBMCs. The chain couples TRBV28 to TRBJ1-1; tentative D call: TRBD1 (6 bases). The CDR3 coding sequence is TGTGCCAGCAGAAATATGGGGGGGCGCACTGAAGCTTTCTTT. Translated, it gives CASRNMGGRTEAFF.